This T cell receptor (beta chain) derives from a study of T cell responses to AZD1222 COVID-19 vaccine. To note about this clone: Antigen specificity is unknown.

Unmatched junction bases numbered 6, after V lost 1 base and J lost 1 base. The germline gives CDR1 LGHNA, CDR2 YNFKEQ. The CDR3 is 18 residues long. Study conclusions and caveats: The donors showed a predominance of white British ancestry and of females, with possible underestimation of clonal diversity. Spike-spanning, vaccine-associated CD4 TCRs were dominant at 160-218 and 743-854. No day 14 peak samples; only post-peak repertoires were characterized.

Sequencing was performed with immunoSEQ multiplex PCR; in TCRdb, only in-frame clones are kept and a portion is missing. The sample has some 120,000 clones, approximately 85% seen once. Sequencing used peripheral blood, obtained 28 days after the second AZD1222 dose. The chain has TRBV4-2 and TRBJ2-1; 11 bases are shared with TRBD2. This TCR came from an adult who received the AZD1222 COVID-19 vaccine. CDR3 region: CASSQGSGGAGSYNEQFF. Here the CDR3 DNA reads TGTGCCAGCAGCCAAGGTAGCGGGGGGGCCGGGTCCTACAATGAGCAGTTCTTC.